This TCR beta chain was profiled in a study of CD8 T cells in ankylosing spondylitis. Germline V gives CDR1 LNHNV, CDR2 YYDKDF (reference sequence). This CDR3 is built from 15 residues. V shed 0 bases and J shed 6 bases, with 11 bases lying between them. TCRdb fed the 5' RACE reads into MiXCR, producing one record per CDR3 protein. The sample includes roughly 150,000 distinct CDR3 sequences, around a third of them seen just once. Whole-study findings and limits: A subset of motif variants has previously been described in the synovial fluid and blood of reactive arthritis. Peripheral blood samples showed relatively rare disease-linked clones, and these clones were CD8+. Characteristic, it appeared, of ankylosing spondylitis blood was a TCR beta motif of eight or nine highly homologous variants.

Concerning this clonotype: The antigen is not known.

This clonotype was sampled from a male donor with ankylosing spondylitis. The sample comprised synovial fluid, either unsorted or a sorted T cell fraction (not recorded which). The chain uses TRBV15 and TRBJ1-4; tentatively, D is TRBD1 (6 bases). The CDR3 protein is CATSRESRGYEKLFF. The CDR3 bases are TGTGCCACCAGCAGAGAAAGCAGGGGTTATGAAAAACTGTTTTTT.